This T cell receptor beta chain was sequenced for a study of shared clonotypes between healthy human individuals. V shed 6 bases, J shed 6 bases, and the junction held 0 bases outside the gene matches. The germline CDR1 and CDR2 sequences are SNHLY and FYNNEI. The CDR3 spans 12 residues. Only in-frame clones appear in the TCRdb table, and some are missing; sequencing was by immunoSEQ multiplex PCR. Altogether 300,000 to 350,000 clones are present, around 70% being singletons, with the ten largest covering under 11%. On this clone: Different DNA sequences within this sample yield the same CDR3.

The sample was memory CD4+ T cells sorted from blood. Subset meaning: CD45RA-negative fraction. This receptor was taken from a man aged 25-40 years in good health. The rearrangement links TRBV2 to TRBJ2-3, with 10 positions matching TRBD1. CDR3 protein: CASRDRGDTQYF. The DNA for the CDR3 is TGTGCCAGCAGGGACAGGGGGGATACGCAGTATTTT.